This T cell receptor (beta chain) was documented in a study of beta chain features in type 1 diabetes. This clone turned up a few times. Reverse transcribing all isolated RNA meant expressed TCRB transcripts were sequenced. Assay used: immunoSEQ multiplex PCR; TCRdb lists only in-frame clones, some missing. The sample includes approximately 160,000 clones, approximately 9.1% seen only once; the top ten take 2% to 3%. Sorted CD4+ subsets: naive, central memory, regulatory, stem cell-like memory (CD45RO/CCR7/CD25/CD127/CD95/CD27 panel). The sequencing sample was made of central memory CD4+ T cells from blood. The receptor comes from a woman aged 18 to 35 in good health.

CDR3 sequence reads: CASSSSGRADTQYF. CDR3 DNA: TGTGCCAGCAGTTCTAGCGGGAGGGCAGATACGCAGTATTTT. The V and J genes are TRBV5-4 and TRBJ2-3; 12 nucleotides agree with TRBD2. The germline V gene has CDR1 SGHNT and CDR2 YYREEE (reference sequence). This CDR3 is built from 14 residues. V lost 5 bases to trimming and J lost 4 bases; unmatched junction nucleotides: 2.